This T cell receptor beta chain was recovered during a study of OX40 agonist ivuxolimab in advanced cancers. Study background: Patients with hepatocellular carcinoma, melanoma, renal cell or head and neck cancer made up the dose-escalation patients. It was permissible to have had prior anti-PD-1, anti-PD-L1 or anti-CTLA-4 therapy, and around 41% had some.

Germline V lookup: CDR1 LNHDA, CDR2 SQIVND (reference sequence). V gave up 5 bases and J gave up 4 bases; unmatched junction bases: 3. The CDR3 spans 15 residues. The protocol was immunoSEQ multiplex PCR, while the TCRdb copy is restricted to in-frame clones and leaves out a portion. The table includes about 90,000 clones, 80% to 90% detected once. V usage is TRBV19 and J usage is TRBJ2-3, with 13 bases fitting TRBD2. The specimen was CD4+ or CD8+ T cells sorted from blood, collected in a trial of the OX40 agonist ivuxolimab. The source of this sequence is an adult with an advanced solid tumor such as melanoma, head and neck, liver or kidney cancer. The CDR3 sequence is CASSGTSGTSDTQYF. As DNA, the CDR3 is TGTGCCAGTAGTGGGACTAGCGGGACCTCAGATACGCAGTATTTT.